This T cell receptor (beta chain) was obtained from a study of beta chain features in type 1 diabetes. Reverse transcribing all isolated RNA meant expressed TCRB transcripts were sequenced. Measured with immunoSEQ multiplex PCR; TCRdb has only the in-frame clones, and not every one. The profile shows under 450,000 clones, about 15% of them singletons. In germline, CDR1 is MNHEY, CDR2 SMNVEV (reference sequence). The CDR3 sequence is 14 residues long. The V and J ends lost 5 bases and 6 bases, in that order; junction bases with no gene match: 3. The chain carries TRBV27 and TRBJ2-4, with 11 nucleotides matching TRBD2. The sequenced sample was naive CD4+ T cells from blood. The receptor comes from a man younger than 40 in good health. The CDR3 spells CASSPGTSGNIQYF. CDR3 bases: TGTGCCAGCAGTCCAGGGACTAGCGGAAACATTCAGTACTTC.